This T cell receptor beta chain was retrieved from a study of T-cell reconstitution after alpha-beta-depleted transplantation in children. Findings and caveats of the study: The main origin of T-cell counts and diversity one year after transplant was newly produced T cells. About two months after transplant, alpha-beta T cells reportedly came from several hundred expanded graft clones.

The TCRbeta library was prepared with unique molecular identifiers. TCRdb re-called the PCR reads through MiXCR, storing one row per CDR3 protein. The top ten hold just under 45% of the sample, which has approximately 210,000 distinct CDR3 sequences, about a sixth seen once. Germline CDR1 DFQATT, CDR2 SNEGSKA (reference sequence). This CDR3 region has 15 residues. V lost 6 bases to trimming and J lost 8 bases; unmatched junction nucleotides: 14. Remarks on this clonotype: Its matching antigen is unknown.

This sequence was found in a male patient between 2 and 9 years old who had a stem cell transplant for acute lymphoblastic leukemia, so the T cells may come from the graft donor. The starting material was PBMCs, mostly from graft donor cells, obtained 360 days after TCRalphabeta/CD19-depleted stem cell transplant. V and J are TRBV20-1 and TRBJ2-1; TRBD2 agrees at 9 bases. CDR3 amino acids: CSAQNSGGPPHEQFF. The CDR3 nucleotides are TGCAGTGCGCAAAATAGCGGGGGCCCCCCCCATGAGCAGTTCTTC.